This T cell receptor beta chain derives from a study of CD8 T cells in Susac syndrome. Random-hexamer reverse transcription was applied to about 0.45 to 1 ug RNA. TCRdb itself ran the immunoSEQ multiplex PCR reads through MiXCR, one entry per CDR3 protein. The sample includes 200,000 or so distinct CDR3 sequences, approximately 94% seen only once; the top ten take roughly 0.095%. There are 12 residues in the CDR3. Trimming cost V 7 bases and J 4 bases; bases outside gene matches: 3. This chain connects TRBV12-3 or TRBV12-4 to TRBJ1-2; 7 bases agree with TRBD1. Sequenced material: CD4+ T cells from PBMCs. The TCR comes from a human donor with multiple sclerosis. The CDR3 is CASKDRRYGYTF. CDR3 in DNA: TGTGCCAGCAAGGACAGGCGCTATGGCTACACCTTC.